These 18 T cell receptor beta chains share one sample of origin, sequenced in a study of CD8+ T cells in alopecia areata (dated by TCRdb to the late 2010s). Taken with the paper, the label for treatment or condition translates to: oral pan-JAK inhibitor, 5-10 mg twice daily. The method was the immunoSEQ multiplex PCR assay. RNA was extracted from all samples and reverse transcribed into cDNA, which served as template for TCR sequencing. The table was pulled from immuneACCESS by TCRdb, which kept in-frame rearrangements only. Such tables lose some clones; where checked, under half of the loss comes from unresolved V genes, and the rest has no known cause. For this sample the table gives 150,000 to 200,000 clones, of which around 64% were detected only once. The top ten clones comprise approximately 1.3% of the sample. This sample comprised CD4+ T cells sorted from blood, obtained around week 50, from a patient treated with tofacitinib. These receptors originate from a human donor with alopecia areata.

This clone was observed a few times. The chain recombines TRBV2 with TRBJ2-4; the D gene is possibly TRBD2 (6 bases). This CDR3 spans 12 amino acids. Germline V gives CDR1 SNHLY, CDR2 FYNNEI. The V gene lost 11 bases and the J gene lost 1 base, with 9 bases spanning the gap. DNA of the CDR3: TGTGCCGGACGGGGGGCCAAAAACATTCAGTACTTC. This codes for CAGRGAKNIQYF.

The CDR3 region is CASNAKGTGEGYEQYF. DNA of the CDR3: TGTGCCAGCAACGCGAAAGGGACAGGTGAGGGGTACGAGCAGTACTTC. This chain joins TRBV6-6 and TRBJ2-7; 8 bases align to TRBD1. CDR3 size: 16 residues. The V and J ends lost 7 bases and 4 bases, in that order; junction bases with no gene match: 15. Looked up from germline, CDR1 is MNHNY and CDR2 is SVGAGI (reference sequence).

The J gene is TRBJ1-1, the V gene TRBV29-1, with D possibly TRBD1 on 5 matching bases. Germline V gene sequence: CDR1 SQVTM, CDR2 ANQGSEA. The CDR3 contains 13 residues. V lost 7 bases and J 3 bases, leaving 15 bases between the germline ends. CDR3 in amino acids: CSAQGRPDTEAFF. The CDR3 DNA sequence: TGCAGCGCTCAGGGCAGGCCTGACACTGAAGCTTTCTTT.

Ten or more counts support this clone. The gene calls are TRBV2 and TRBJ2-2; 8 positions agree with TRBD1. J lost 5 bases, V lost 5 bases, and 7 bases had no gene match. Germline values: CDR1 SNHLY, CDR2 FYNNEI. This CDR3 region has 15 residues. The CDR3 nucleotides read TGTGCCAGCAGTAATCAGGGGGCGCGGACCGGGGAGCTGTTTTTT. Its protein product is CASSNQGARTGELFF. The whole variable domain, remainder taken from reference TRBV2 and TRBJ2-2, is EPEVTQTPSHQVTQMGQEVILRCVPISNHLYFYWYRQILGQKVEFLVSFYNNEISEKSEIFDDQFSVERPDGSNFTLKIRSTKLEDSAMYFCASSNQGARTGELFFGEGSRLTVL.

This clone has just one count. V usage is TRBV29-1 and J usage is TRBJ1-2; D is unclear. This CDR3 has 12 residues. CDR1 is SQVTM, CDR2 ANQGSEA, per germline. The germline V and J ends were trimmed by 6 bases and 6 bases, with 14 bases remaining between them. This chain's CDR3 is CSVERERDGYTF. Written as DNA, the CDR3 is TGCAGCGTGGAAAGAGAGCGGGATGGCTACACCTTC.

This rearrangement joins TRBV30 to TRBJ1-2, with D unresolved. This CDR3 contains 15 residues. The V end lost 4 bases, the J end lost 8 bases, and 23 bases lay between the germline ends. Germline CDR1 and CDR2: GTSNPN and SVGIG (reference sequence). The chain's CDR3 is CAWISPGIGSQGYTF. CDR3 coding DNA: TGTGCCTGGATTTCTCCGGGGATTGGCTCCCAGGGCTACACCTTC.

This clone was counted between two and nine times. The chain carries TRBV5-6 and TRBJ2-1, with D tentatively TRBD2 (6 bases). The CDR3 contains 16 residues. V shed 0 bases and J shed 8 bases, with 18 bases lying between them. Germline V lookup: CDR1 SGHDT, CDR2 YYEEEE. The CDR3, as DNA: TGTGCCAGCAGCTTGGAAGGGCGGGGAGTAGTCTATGAGCAGTTCTTC. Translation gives CASSLEGRGVVYEQFF.

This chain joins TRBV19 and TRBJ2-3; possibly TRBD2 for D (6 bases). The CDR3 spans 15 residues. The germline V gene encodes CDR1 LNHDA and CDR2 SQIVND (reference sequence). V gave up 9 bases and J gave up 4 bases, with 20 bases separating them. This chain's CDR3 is CASRDPGDHPDTQYF. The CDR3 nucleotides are TGTGCCAGCCGGGACCCGGGAGATCATCCAGATACGCAGTATTTT.

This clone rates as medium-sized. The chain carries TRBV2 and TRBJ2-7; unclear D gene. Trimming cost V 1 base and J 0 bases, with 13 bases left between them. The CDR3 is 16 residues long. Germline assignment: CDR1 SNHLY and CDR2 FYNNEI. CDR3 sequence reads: CASSEESGSFSYEQYF. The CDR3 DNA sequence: TGTGCCAGCAGTGAAGAGTCTGGCAGTTTCTCCTACGAGCAGTACTTC.

The chain's CDR3 is CATSGGGVSNQPQHF. DNA for the CDR3: TGTGCCACCAGCGGGGGAGGGGTATCGAATCAGCCCCAGCATTTT. The V gene is TRBV15, the J gene TRBJ1-5; maybe TRBD1 (5 bases). Germline lookup yields CDR1 LNHNV and CDR2 YYDKDF (reference sequence). This CDR3 region has 15 residues. With 5 bases removed from V and 4 bases from J, the gap between germline ends came to 15 bases.

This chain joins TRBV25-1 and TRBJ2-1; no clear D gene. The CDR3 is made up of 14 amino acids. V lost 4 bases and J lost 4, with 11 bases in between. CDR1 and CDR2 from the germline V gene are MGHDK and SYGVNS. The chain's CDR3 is CASSAELVYNEQFF. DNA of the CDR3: TGTGCCAGCAGTGCCGAATTGGTATACAATGAGCAGTTCTTC.

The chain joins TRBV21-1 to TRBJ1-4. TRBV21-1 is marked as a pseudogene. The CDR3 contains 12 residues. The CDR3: CASSKIGEKLFF. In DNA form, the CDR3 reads TGTGCCAGCAGCAAAATCGGTGAAAAACTGTTTTTT.

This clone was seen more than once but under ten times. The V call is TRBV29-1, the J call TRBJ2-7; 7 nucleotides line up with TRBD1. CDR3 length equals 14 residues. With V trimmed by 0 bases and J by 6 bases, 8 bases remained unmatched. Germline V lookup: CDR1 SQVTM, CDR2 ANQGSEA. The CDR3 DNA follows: TGCAGCGTTGAAGAAGGAAAAGGGGGCTCCGAGCAGTACTTC. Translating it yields CSVEEGKGGSEQYF.

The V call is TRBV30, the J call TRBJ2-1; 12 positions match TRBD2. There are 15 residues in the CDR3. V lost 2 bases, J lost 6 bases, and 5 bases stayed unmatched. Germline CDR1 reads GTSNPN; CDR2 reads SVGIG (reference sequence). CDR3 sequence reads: CAWSPKGLAGNEQFF. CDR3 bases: TGTGCCTGGAGTCCTAAGGGACTAGCGGGCAATGAGCAGTTCTTC.

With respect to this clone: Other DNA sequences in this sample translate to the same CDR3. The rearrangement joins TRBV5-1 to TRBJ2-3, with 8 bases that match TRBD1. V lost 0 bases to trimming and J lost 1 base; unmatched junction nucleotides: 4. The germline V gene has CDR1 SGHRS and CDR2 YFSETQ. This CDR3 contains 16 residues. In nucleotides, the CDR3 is TGCGCCAGCAGCTTGGGGCAGGGGGCGGGCACAGATACGCAGTATTTT. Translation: CASSLGQGAGTDTQYF.

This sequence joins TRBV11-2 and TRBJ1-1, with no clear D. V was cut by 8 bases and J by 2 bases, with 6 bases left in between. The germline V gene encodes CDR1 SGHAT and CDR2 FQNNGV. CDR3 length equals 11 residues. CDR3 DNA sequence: TGTGCCAGCGTAGCCAACACTGAAGCTTTCTTT. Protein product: CASVANTEAFF. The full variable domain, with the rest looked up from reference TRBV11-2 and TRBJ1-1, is EAGVAQSPRYKIIEKRQSVAFWCNPISGHATLYWYQQILGQGPKLLIQFQNNGVVDDSQLPKDRFSAERLKGVDSTLKIQPAKLEDSAVYLCASVANTEAFFGQGTRLTVV.

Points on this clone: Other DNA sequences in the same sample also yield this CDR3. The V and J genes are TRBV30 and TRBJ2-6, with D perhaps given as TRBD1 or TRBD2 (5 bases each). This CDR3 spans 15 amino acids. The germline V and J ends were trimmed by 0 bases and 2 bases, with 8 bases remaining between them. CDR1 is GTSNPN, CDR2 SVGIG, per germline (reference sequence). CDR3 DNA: TGTGCCTGGAGTGTTGGGGGTCCTGGGGCCAACGTCCTGACTTTC. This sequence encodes CAWSVGGPGANVLTF.

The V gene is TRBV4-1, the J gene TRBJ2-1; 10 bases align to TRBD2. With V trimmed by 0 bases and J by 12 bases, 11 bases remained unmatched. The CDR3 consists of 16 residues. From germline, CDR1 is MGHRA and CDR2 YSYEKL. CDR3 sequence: CASSQDGSSGGTGQFF. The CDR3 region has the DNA TGCGCCAGCAGCCAAGACGGTTCTAGCGGGGGAACGGGGCAGTTCTTC.